Below, one TCR beta chain is given with its context. No antigen is known for it. The junction departs from the called germline gene at one end, perhaps through a read error. These data are taken from a study of T cell repertoires in cytomegalovirus infection. About the research overall: Matching HLA type and CMV infection were both indicated by public TCR beta signatures.

General study results and limits: The study identified carriers of CMV plus the relevant HLA from cumulative public TCR beta family frequency.

TCRdb independently ran MiXCR on the reads; one entry per CDR3 protein. The sample contains 450,000 to 650,000 distinct CDR3 sequences, 26% of which appear only once. This CDR3 comprises 14 residues. Germline loops: CDR1 LGHDT, CDR2 YNNKEL (reference sequence). Sequencing used PBMCs. The chain employs TRBV3-1 and TRBJ1-2; no firm D call. This clonotype originated in a human donor in good health (CMV status not recorded). Some clones in this sample may be carry-over from other donors' samples. The CDR3 sequence is CASNQDERGFGYTF. CDR3 in DNA: TGTGCCAGCAACCAAGATGAACGAGGTTTTGGCTACACCTTC.